This note documents a single TCR beta chain sequence. The source of the sample is a study of blood T cells in healthy people across ages. It was with a sample-barcoded 5' primer and a J-beta primer mix that a second PCR of roughly 7 to 12 cycles was run. Every cDNA molecule carried a tag from a template-switch adaptor bearing 12 random nucleotides. TCRdb reprocessed the 5' RACE reads via MiXCR and lists one record per CDR3 protein. The repertoire consists of about 780,000 distinct CDR3 sequences, with around 24% occurring once and the leading ten covering approximately 2.9%. Looked up from germline, CDR1 is SNHLY and CDR2 is FYNNEI. V lost 2 bases to trimming and J lost 6 bases; unmatched junction nucleotides: 6. The CDR3 is 14 amino acids. The sample also formed part of further work on T cells of mothers and their children. That paper notes: Slightly higher overlap, not significant, was seen in related mother-child pairs than in unrelated pairs.

The chain has TRBV2 and TRBJ2-7, with 8 positions matching TRBD1. Input material: blood. This clonotype was obtained from a boy between 10 and 17 years old in good health. CDR3 loop: CASSERTGLGEQYF. CDR3 DNA: TGTGCCAGCAGTGAACGGACAGGGCTGGGCGAGCAGTACTTC.